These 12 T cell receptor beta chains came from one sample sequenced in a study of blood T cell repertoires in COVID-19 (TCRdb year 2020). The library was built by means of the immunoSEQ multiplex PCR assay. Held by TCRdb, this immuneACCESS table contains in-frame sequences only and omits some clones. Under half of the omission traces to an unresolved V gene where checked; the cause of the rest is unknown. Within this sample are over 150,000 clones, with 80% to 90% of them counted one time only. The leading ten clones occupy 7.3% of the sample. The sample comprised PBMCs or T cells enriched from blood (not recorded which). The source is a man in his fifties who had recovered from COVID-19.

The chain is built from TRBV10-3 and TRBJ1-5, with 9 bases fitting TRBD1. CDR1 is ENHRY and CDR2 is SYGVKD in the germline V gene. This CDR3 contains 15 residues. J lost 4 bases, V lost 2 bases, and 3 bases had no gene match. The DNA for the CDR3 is TGTGCCATCAGTGAGCCCGGACAGGGGAATCAGCCCCAGCATTTT. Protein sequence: CAISEPGQGNQPQHF.

In DNA, the CDR3 is TGTGCCAGTATTAATGGCCCCAGGGGGTACGGCTACACCTTC. Translation gives CASINGPRGYGYTF. This chain connects TRBV19 to TRBJ1-2, with TRBD1 matching over 7 bases. V dropped 7 bases and J dropped 8; count of bases not matched to a gene: 13. Germline V gives CDR1 LNHDA, CDR2 SQIVND (reference sequence). CDR3 length: 14 residues.

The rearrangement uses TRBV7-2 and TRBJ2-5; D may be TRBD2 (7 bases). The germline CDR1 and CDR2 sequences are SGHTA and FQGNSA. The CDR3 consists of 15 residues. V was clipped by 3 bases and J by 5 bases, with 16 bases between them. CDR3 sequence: CASSFLRGGGETQYF. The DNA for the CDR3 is TGTGCCAGCAGCTTTTTAAGGGGAGGGGGGGAGACCCAGTACTTC.

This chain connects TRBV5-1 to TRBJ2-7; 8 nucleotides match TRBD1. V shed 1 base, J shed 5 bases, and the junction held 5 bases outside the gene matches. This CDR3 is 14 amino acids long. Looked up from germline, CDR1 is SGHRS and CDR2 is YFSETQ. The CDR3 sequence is CASSLRAGGDEQYF. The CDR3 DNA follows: TGCGCCAGCAGCTTGCGGGCAGGGGGCGACGAGCAGTACTTC.

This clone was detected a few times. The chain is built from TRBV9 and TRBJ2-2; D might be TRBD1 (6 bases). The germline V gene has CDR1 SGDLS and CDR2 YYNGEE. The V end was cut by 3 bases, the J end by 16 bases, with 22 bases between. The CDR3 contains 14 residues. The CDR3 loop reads CASSGKGQPFRRFF. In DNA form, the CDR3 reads TGTGCCAGCAGCGGGAAGGGACAACCCTTCCGGCGGTTTTTT.

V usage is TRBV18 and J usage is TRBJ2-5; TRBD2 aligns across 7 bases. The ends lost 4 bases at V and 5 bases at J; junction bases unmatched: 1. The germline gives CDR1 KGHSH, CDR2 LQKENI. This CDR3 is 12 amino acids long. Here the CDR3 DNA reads TGTGCCAGCTCACAGGGAGGGGAGACCCAGTACTTC. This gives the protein CASSQGGETQYF.

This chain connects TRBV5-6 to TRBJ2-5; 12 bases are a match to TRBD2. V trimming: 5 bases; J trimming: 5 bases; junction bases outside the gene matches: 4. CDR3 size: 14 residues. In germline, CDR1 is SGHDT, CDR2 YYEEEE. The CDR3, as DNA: TGTGCCAGCAGTCCCGGGACTAGCGGGGAGACCCAGTACTTC. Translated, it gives CASSPGTSGETQYF.

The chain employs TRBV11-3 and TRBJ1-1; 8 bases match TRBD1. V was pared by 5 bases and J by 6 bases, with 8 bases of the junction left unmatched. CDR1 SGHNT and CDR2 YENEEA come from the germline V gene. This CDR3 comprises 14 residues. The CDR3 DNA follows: TGTGCCAGCAGCCACGGACAGGGAGGGTCTGAAGCTTTCTTT. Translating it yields CASSHGQGGSEAFF.

The CDR3 sequence is CASSIGRLSSYEQYF. The CDR3 DNA is TGTGCCAGTAGTATAGGTAGACTTAGCTCCTACGAGCAGTACTTC. The chain carries TRBV19 and TRBJ2-7; no clear D gene. The V end was cut by 1 base, the J end by 0 bases, with 10 bases between. The germline V gene encodes CDR1 LNHDA and CDR2 SQIVND (reference sequence). CDR3 size: 15 residues.

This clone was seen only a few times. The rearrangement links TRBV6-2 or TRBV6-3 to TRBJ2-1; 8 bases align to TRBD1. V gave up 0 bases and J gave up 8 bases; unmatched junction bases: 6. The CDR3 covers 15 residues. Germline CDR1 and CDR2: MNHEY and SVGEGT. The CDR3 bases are TGTGCCAGCAGTTACTCGAGACAGGGGAGCCATGAGCAGTTCTTC. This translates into CASSYSRQGSHEQFF.

The CDR3: CASSPPLGLSGNTIYF. CDR3 nucleotides: TGTGCCAGCTCACCACCGTTGGGGCTCTCTGGAAACACCATATATTTT. The rearrangement joins TRBV18 to TRBJ1-3, with D maybe TRBD1 (5 bases). The V end lost 0 bases, the J end lost 0 bases, and 9 bases lay between the germline ends. The germline CDR1 and CDR2 sequences are KGHSH and LQKENI. The CDR3 extends over 16 amino acids.

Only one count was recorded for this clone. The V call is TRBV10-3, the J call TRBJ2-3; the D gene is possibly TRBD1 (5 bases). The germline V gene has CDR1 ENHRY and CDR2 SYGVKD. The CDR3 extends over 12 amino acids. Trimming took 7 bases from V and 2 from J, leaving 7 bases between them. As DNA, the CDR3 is TGTGCCATCAAACAGGCCACAGATACGCAGTATTTT. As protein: CAIKQATDTQYF.